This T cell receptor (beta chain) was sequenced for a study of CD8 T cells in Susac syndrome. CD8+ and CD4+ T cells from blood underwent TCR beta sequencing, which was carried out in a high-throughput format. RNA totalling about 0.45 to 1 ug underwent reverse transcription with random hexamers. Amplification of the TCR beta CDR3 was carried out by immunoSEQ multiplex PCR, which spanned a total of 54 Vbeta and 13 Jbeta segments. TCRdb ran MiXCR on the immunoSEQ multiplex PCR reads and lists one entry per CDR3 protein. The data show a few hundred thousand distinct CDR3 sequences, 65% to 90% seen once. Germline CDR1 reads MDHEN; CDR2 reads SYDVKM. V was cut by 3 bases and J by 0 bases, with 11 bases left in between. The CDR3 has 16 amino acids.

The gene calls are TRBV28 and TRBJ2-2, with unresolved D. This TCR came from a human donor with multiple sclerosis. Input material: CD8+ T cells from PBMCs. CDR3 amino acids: CASSFWLGTNTGELFF. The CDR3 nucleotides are TGTGCCAGCAGTTTCTGGTTAGGAACGAACACCGGGGAGCTGTTTTTT.